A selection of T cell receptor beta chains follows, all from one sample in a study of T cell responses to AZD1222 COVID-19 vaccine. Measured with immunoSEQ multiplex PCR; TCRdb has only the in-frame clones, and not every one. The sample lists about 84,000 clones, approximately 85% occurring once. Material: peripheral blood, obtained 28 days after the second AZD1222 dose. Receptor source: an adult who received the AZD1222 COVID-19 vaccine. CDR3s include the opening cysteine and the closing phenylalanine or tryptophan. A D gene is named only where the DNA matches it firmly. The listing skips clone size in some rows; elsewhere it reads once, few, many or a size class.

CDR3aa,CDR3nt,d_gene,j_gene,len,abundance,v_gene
CASSQRSGLPRGYGYTF,TGTGCCAGCAGCCAAAGATCGGGGCTCCCCCGGGGCTATGGCTACACCTTC,-,TRBJ1-2,17,few,TRBV3-1/TRBV3-2
CASTRSRTGNTEAFF,TGTGCCAGCACCCGATCCCGGACAGGGAACACTGAAGCTTTCTTT,TRBD1,TRBJ1-1,15,few,TRBV6-5
CASSDPPGFKLFF,TGTGCCAGCAGTGACCCCCCGGGGTTTAAGCTGTTTTTT,-,TRBJ2-2,13,-,TRBV6-2/TRBV6-3
CASSLATGTRSPLHF,TGCGCCAGCAGCCTCGCTACAGGGACCCGTTCACCCCTCCACTTT,-,TRBJ1-6,15,-,TRBV5-1
CSVSQKEVAEAFF,TGCAGCGTTTCCCAGAAGGAGGTGGCTGAAGCTTTCTTT,-,TRBJ1-1,13,-,TRBV29-1
CASSRRDSNNSPLHF,TGTGCCAGCAGCCGACGCGACAGTAATAATTCACCCCTCCACTTT,-,TRBJ1-6,15,-,TRBV7-6
CASSISGLHHSGNTIYF,TGTGCCAGTAGTATAAGTGGACTTCATCACTCTGGAAACACCATATATTTT,-,TRBJ1-3,17,-,TRBV19
CASSLALGGTYGYTF,TGTGCCAGCAGCTTAGCGCTGGGGGGCACCTATGGCTACACCTTC,-,TRBJ1-2,15,-,TRBV7-2
CSASISDYGYTF,TGCAGTGCTAGTATATCAGACTATGGCTACACCTTC,-,TRBJ1-2,12,-,TRBV20-1
CASSEKGGPYEQYF,TGTGCCAGCAGTGAAAAGGGGGGGCCCTACGAGCAGTACTTC,-,TRBJ2-7,14,-,TRBV6-1
CASSDKGSNQPQHF,TGTGCCAGCAGTGACAAGGGTAGCAATCAGCCCCAGCATTTT,-,TRBJ1-5,14,-,TRBV2
CASSRTSGEQYF,TGTGCCAGCAGCCGGACTAGCGGCGAGCAGTACTTC,TRBD2,TRBJ2-7,12,-,TRBV12-3/TRBV12-4
CASAPSRGGNQPQHF,TGTGCCAGTGCGCCCTCCCGGGGAGGCAATCAGCCCCAGCATTTT,-,TRBJ1-5,15,-,TRBV19
CASSLGQTSNQPQHF,TGTGCCAGCAGCTTAGGTCAGACGAGCAATCAGCCCCAGCATTTT,-,TRBJ1-5,15,-,TRBV7-2
CASSYDPQGQPQHF,TGTGCCAGCAGCTACGATCCCCAGGGTCAGCCCCAGCATTTT,-,TRBJ1-5,14,-,TRBV7-2
CAARGGSGNTIYF,TGTGCCGCCCGAGGGGGCTCTGGAAACACCATATATTTT,-,TRBJ1-3,13,-,TRBV10-3
CAWSGGQGFGYTF,TGTGCCTGGAGTGGGGGACAGGGTTTCGGCTACACCTTC,TRBD1,TRBJ1-2,13,-,TRBV30
CASSQGDRDREKLFF,TGCGCCAGCAGCCAGGGGGATCGCGATCGTGAAAAACTGTTTTTT,TRBD1,TRBJ1-4,15,-,TRBV5-1
CASSSLTGWVNTEAFF,TGTGCCAGCAGCTCATTGACAGGCTGGGTTAACACTGAAGCTTTCTTT,-,TRBJ1-1,16,-,TRBV7-2
CASIRTSGGYNEQFF,TGTGCCAGCATCAGAACTAGCGGGGGATACAATGAGCAGTTCTTC,TRBD2,TRBJ2-1,15,-,TRBV27
CASSLDGGSSYNEQFF,TGCGCCAGCAGCTTGGACGGGGGGAGCTCCTACAATGAGCAGTTCTTC,TRBD2,TRBJ2-1,16,once,TRBV5-1
CASSPGGAGTEAFF,TGTGCCAGCAGCCCCGGCGGGGCCGGCACTGAAGCTTTCTTT,-,TRBJ1-1,14,once,TRBV3-1/TRBV3-2
CASSLDYSNQPQHF,TGTGCCAGCAGCTTAGATTATAGCAATCAGCCCCAGCATTTT,-,TRBJ1-5,14,-,TRBV7-9
CASSSPDNQPQHF,TGTGCCAGCAGTTCCCCCGACAATCAGCCCCAGCATTTT,-,TRBJ1-5,13,once,TRBV28
CASTQTSEKLFF,TGTGCCAGCACCCAGACATCTGAAAAACTGTTTTTT,-,TRBJ1-4,12,-,TRBV6-6
CASSTWTVEVAGNTIYF,TGTGCCAGTAGTACGTGGACAGTCGAGGTGGCTGGAAACACCATATATTTT,-,TRBJ1-3,17,few,TRBV19
CASSQVASYEQYF,TGTGCCAGCAGCCAAGTAGCATCCTACGAGCAGTACTTC,-,TRBJ2-7,13,-,TRBV4-2
CASTGPPEYGYTF,TGTGCCAGTACGGGACCTCCGGAGTATGGCTACACCTTC,-,TRBJ1-2,13,-,TRBV6-5
CASSQDGQSYNEQFF,TGCGCCAGCAGCCAAGATGGACAATCCTACAATGAGCAGTTCTTC,-,TRBJ2-1,15,-,TRBV4-1
CASNDRALNTEAFF,TGTGCCAGTAATGACCGGGCCCTGAACACTGAAGCTTTCTTT,-,TRBJ1-1,14,-,TRBV19
CAIRRGGMNTEAFF,TGTGCCATCAGGCGTGGGGGCATGAACACTGAAGCTTTCTTT,-,TRBJ1-1,14,-,TRBV10-3
CSADGGIMAFF,TGCAGTGCTGACGGGGGGATAATGGCTTTCTTT,-,TRBJ1-1,11,-,TRBV20-1
CASSQDVFQGTEAFF,TGCGCCAGCAGCCAAGACGTATTTCAGGGGACTGAAGCTTTCTTT,-,TRBJ1-1,15,-,TRBV4-1
CASRAQGGFNQPQHF,TGTGCCAGCAGGGCACAGGGGGGATTCAATCAGCCCCAGCATTTT,TRBD1,TRBJ1-5,15,-,TRBV2
CASSLPGTGETF,TGTGCCAGCAGCCTTCCCGGGACAGGGGAAACCTTC,TRBD1,TRBJ1-2,12,-,TRBV28
CASSFQATAKNIQYF,TGTGCCAGCAGCTTTCAGGCCACAGCCAAAAACATTCAGTACTTC,-,TRBJ2-4,15,-,TRBV5-4
CAIRASAGVAYEQYF,TGTGCCATCAGGGCATCGGCGGGAGTCGCGTACGAGCAGTACTTC,TRBD2,TRBJ2-7,15,-,TRBV10-3
CASRYTDFTDTQYF,TGTGCCAGCAGGTACACGGATTTCACAGATACGCAGTATTTT,-,TRBJ2-3,14,few,TRBV5-6
CASSSPFSPNEQYF,TGTGCCAGCAGTTCCCCTTTCAGCCCCAACGAGCAGTACTTC,-,TRBJ2-7,14,-,TRBV27
CASSSRDSFNQPQHF,TGTGCCAGCAGTTCAAGGGACAGTTTCAATCAGCCCCAGCATTTT,TRBD1,TRBJ1-5,15,-,TRBV28